One and the same sample provided the 3 T cell receptor beta chains below, sequenced in a study of T-cell reconstitution after alpha-beta-depleted transplantation in children. TCRbeta library preparation incorporated unique molecular identifiers. TCRdb used MiXCR to reprocess the PCR reads, holding one entry per CDR3 protein. This sample has 440,000 or so distinct CDR3 sequences, with roughly a tenth found just once. The source material was PBMCs from the stem cell graft donor, sampled from the stem cell graft. These receptors were obtained from a human donor who donated a stem cell graft to a child with acute myeloid leukemia.

There are a few counts of this clonotype. This sequence joins TRBV20-1 and TRBJ2-5; 8 bases fit TRBD1. J lost 0 bases, V lost 3 bases, and 9 bases had no gene match. Germline CDR1 DFQATT, CDR2 SNEGSKA (reference sequence). This CDR3 contains 16 residues. As DNA, the CDR3 is TGCAGTGCTAGTGGGTATCGGGACAGGTACCAAGAGACCCAGTACTTC. Translation gives CSASGYRDRYQETQYF.

This clonotype was counted ten times or more. The chain couples TRBV5-1 to TRBJ1-2; 7 nucleotides match TRBD1. Germline assignment: CDR1 SGHRS and CDR2 YFSETQ. V shed 4 bases and J 8 bases; nucleotides not matched to a gene: 11. This CDR3 comprises 14 residues. CDR3 in amino acids: CASSATFQGDGYTF. The DNA for the CDR3 is TGCGCCAGCAGCGCCACTTTTCAGGGGGACGGCTACACCTTC. Together with reference TRBV5-1 and TRBJ1-2, the CDR3 gives the full variable domain: KAGVTQTPRYLIKTRGQQVTLSCSPISGHRSVSWYQQTPGQGLQFLFEYFSETQRNKGNFPGRFSGRQFSNSRSEMNVSTLELGDSALYLCASSATFQGDGYTFGSGTRLTVV.

This clonotype was seen repeatedly, ten times or more. This sequence joins TRBV7-2 and TRBJ2-7; D may be TRBD2 (5 bases). CDR3 length: 15 amino acids. Germline CDR1 SGHTA, CDR2 FQGNSA. V shed 1 base and J shed 2 bases, with 12 bases lying between them. The CDR3, as DNA: TGTGCCAGCAGCTTAGAAGCCAGCGGAGCCTACGAGCAGTACTTC. This translates into CASSLEASGAYEQYF.